Presented here are 17 T cell receptor beta chains from one specimen sequenced in a study of identical twins. TCRdb called the 5' RACE reads again in MiXCR, with one record for every CDR3 protein. The profile shows 420,000 or so distinct CDR3 sequences, about a fifth of them singletons. The sequenced material came from naive T cells sorted from blood. All receptors come from a middle-aged man in good health.

The rearrangement links TRBV23-1 to TRBJ2-4; D gene uncertain. TRBV23-1 is assigned to the ORF class and has an uncertain function. This CDR3 has 12 amino acids. Trimming stripped 4 bases from V and 9 bases from J, with 10 bases between. The CDR3 coding sequence is TGCGCCAGCAGTCCCCTCTATGGCATTCAGTACTTC. Its translation is CASSPLYGIQYF.

In DNA form, the CDR3 reads TGTGCCAGCAGTGAAAGGACTAGCGTTAGAGATACGCAGTATTTT. Its translation is CASSERTSVRDTQYF. The gene calls are TRBV6-4 and TRBJ2-3; TRBD2 matches 9 bases. The CDR3 has 15 amino acids. Germline CDR1 is MRHNA and CDR2 is SNTAGT. V gave up 3 bases and J gave up 5 bases; unmatched junction bases: 6.

V gene TRBV7-9 combines with J gene TRBJ1-4; maybe TRBD1 (5 bases). The germline V gene encodes CDR1 SEHNR and CDR2 FQNEAQ (reference sequence). V was shortened by 4 bases and J by 12 bases, with 15 bases between the two germline ends. There are 13 residues in the CDR3. In DNA, the CDR3 is TGTGCCAGCAGCTCCGGCTACAGGCGAGAACTGTTTTTT. It is translated as CASSSGYRRELFF.

This clonotype showed up many times. The chain uses TRBV6-1 and TRBJ2-2, with TRBD2 matching 16 bases. The CDR3 length is 14 residues. V lost 8 bases to trimming and J lost 9 bases; unmatched junction nucleotides: 3. The germline CDR1 and CDR2 sequences are MNHNS and SASEGT. Written as DNA, the CDR3 is TGTGCCAGCGGGACTAGCGGGGGGGCCCGGGAGCTGTTTTTT. It specifies CASGTSGGARELFF.

This clonotype was seen more than once but under ten times. V gene TRBV4-2 combines with J gene TRBJ2-1; 9 bases match TRBD2. Germline V gene sequence: CDR1 LGHNA, CDR2 YNFKEQ. The CDR3 is made up of 16 amino acids. Unmatched junction bases numbered 3, after V lost 1 base and J lost 2 bases. The chain's CDR3 is CASSQVSGGTYNEQFF. CDR3 sequence (DNA): TGTGCCAGCAGCCAAGTTAGCGGGGGAACCTACAATGAGCAGTTCTTC.

This clonotype was observed a few times. The rearrangement links TRBV20-1 to TRBJ2-7; 10 bases line up with TRBD2. The CDR3 runs to 14 residues. V shed 1 base and J 4 bases; nucleotides not matched to a gene: 4. CDR1 and CDR2 (germline): DFQATT, SNEGSKA (reference sequence). The CDR3 DNA follows: TGCAGTGCTAGAGGATGGACTAGCGGATACGAGCAGTACTTC. This sequence encodes CSARGWTSGYEQYF.

This chain uses TRBV7-3 with TRBJ2-1; TRBD2 aligns across 8 bases. V shed 6 bases, J shed 2 bases, and the junction held 9 bases outside the gene matches. The germline V gene has CDR1 SGHTA and CDR2 FQGTGA. CDR3 length: 16 amino acids. The CDR3 DNA reads TGTGCCAGCAGACAAGAAGCGGGAGTGCCCTACAATGAGCAGTTCTTC. Its translation: CASRQEAGVPYNEQFF.

This clonotype was recorded at least ten times. The chain is built from TRBV19 and TRBJ2-3; D gene uncertain. V lost 2 bases to trimming and J lost 4 bases, with 1 base between them. Germline loops: CDR1 LNHDA, CDR2 SQIVND (reference sequence). The CDR3 spans 11 residues. CDR3 sequence (DNA): TGTGCCAGTAGTATATCAGATACGCAGTATTTT. Protein sequence: CASSISDTQYF. The whole variable domain, filled in from reference TRBV19 and TRBJ2-3, reads DGGITQSPKYLFRKEGQNVTLSCEQNLNHDAMYWYRQDPGQGLRLIYYSQIVNDFQKGDIAEGYSVSREKKESFPLTVTSAQKNPTAFYLCASSISDTQYFGPGTRLTVL.

This clonotype showed up just a few times. The rearrangement uses TRBV20-1 and TRBJ1-2; perhaps TRBD1 as D (5 bases). Trimming shortened V by 6 bases and J by 6 bases, and 14 bases separated the two germline ends. Germline V gene sequence: CDR1 DFQATT, CDR2 SNEGSKA (reference sequence). The CDR3 is made up of 12 amino acids. CDR3 DNA sequence: TGCAGTGCGGGGGTGGGCGCAGATGGCTACACCTTC. Translated, it gives CSAGVGADGYTF.

The genes are TRBV7-2 and TRBJ2-7; D unresolved. V dropped 1 base and J dropped 3 bases, with 10 bases sitting between them. The length of the CDR3 is 14 residues. CDR1 and CDR2 from the germline V gene are SGHTA and FQGNSA. The CDR3 DNA reads as TGTGCCAGCAGCTTAGGCGGTCGGGTCTACGAGCAGTACTTC. Translating it yields CASSLGGRVYEQYF.

CDR3 nucleotides: TGTGCCAGCAGCTCGTACGGGACAACTAACTATGGCTACACCTTC. It translates to CASSSYGTTNYGYTF. The rearrangement joins TRBV7-9 to TRBJ1-2, with D perhaps matching TRBD1 (6 bases). The CDR3 extends over 15 amino acids. CDR1 and CDR2 from the germline V gene are SEHNR and FQNEAQ (reference sequence). V was pared by 4 bases and J by 0 bases, with 12 bases between.

Ten or more counts support this clonotype. The chain recombines TRBV4-2 with TRBJ1-2, with 7 bases fitting TRBD1. This CDR3 comprises 15 residues. Germline V CDR1 and CDR2: LGHNA, YNFKEQ. V was clipped by 6 bases and J by 0 bases; unmatched bases: 7. The CDR3 loop is CASSQGGTTNYGYTF. The CDR3, as DNA: TGTGCCAGCAGTCAGGGGGGGACTACTAACTATGGCTACACCTTC.

The table lists this clonotype with a few counts. The chain is built from TRBV20-1 and TRBJ1-5; maybe TRBD1 (5 bases). The germline CDR1 and CDR2 sequences are DFQATT and SNEGSKA (reference sequence). V lost 5 bases to trimming and J lost 1 base, with 6 bases between them. This CDR3 region has 12 residues. This CDR3 reads CSAWGSNQPQHF. The DNA for the CDR3 is TGCAGTGCTTGGGGGAGCAATCAGCCCCAGCATTTT.

This clonotype has a count of ten or more. This rearrangement joins TRBV6-2 or TRBV6-3 to TRBJ1-5, with a weak D call TRBD1 (5 bases). This CDR3 has 15 amino acids. The germline V gene has CDR1 MNHEY and CDR2 SVGEGT. V was trimmed by 6 bases and J by 0 bases, leaving 12 bases between them. CDR3 region: CASSDRVNSNQPQHF. For the CDR3, the DNA is TGTGCCAGCAGCGACAGAGTAAATAGCAATCAGCCCCAGCATTTT.

This clonotype was seen more than once but under ten times. The V gene is TRBV28, the J gene TRBJ2-1; possible D gene TRBD1, 5 bases. Germline values: CDR1 MDHEN, CDR2 SYDVKM. The CDR3 is 11 residues long. The germline V and J ends were trimmed by 6 bases and 15 bases, with 15 bases remaining between them. The CDR3 nucleotides are TGTGCCAGCAGCGCCGTGACAGCTTTGTTCTTC. This sequence encodes CASSAVTALFF. Filled out from reference TRBV28 and TRBJ2-1, the complete variable domain reads DVKVTQSSRYLVKRTGEKVFLECVQDMDHENMFWYRQDPGLGLRLIYFSYDVKMKEKGDIPEGYSVSREKKERFSLILESASTNQTSMYLCASSAVTALFFGPGTRLTVL.

This clonotype came up many times. This rearrangement joins TRBV6-1 to TRBJ1-2, with a possible D match to TRBD1 (6 bases). Germline V gene sequence: CDR1 MNHNS, CDR2 SASEGT. CDR3 size: 13 residues. The V gene lost 1 base and the J gene lost 3 bases, with 6 bases spanning the gap. Written as DNA, the CDR3 is TGTGCCAGCAGTGAAGACAGGGACTATGGCTACACCTTC. This gives the protein CASSEDRDYGYTF.

On this clonotype itself: One end of the junction does not line up with germline, which may come from a read error. The gene calls are TRBV4-1 and TRBJ1-2, with no clear D. The CDR3 spans 15 residues. In germline, CDR1 is MGHRA, CDR2 YSYEKL. The CDR3 loop is CASSQTGLANYGYPF. CDR3 DNA: TGCGCCAGCAGCCAGACGGGATTAGCTAACTATGGCTACCCCTTC.